This T cell receptor (beta chain) was found in a study of neurological immune-mediated disorders (dated by TCRdb to the late 2010s). Regarding the study in general: Among the 35 or so multiple sclerosis patients, relapsing-remitting MS was present in 31 and secondary progressive MS was present in 3. Peripheral blood TCR-beta repertoires from patients with HTLV-I-associated myelopathy (HAM/TSP), patients with multiple sclerosis, and healthy controls were compared in the study using UMI-based sequencing. Alongside PBMC samples, the set of approximately 100 TCR-beta libraries contained longitudinal samples, technical triplicates, and paired CD4+ and CD8+ T-cell subsets that had been sorted. Longitudinal HAM/TSP and healthy donors were sampled at 3 time-points each (about 3-40 month intervals). The cohort was made up of 60 to 75 subjects, consisting of 15 or so HAM/TSP patients, some 35 multiple sclerosis patients and around 20 healthy controls. The paper as a whole reports these results and caveats: The MS cluster showed no association with clinical or MRI features, and the authors stated that larger cohorts are needed. Repertoires from 18 of 34 MS patients were grouped by phylogenetic analysis into a cluster of related CDR3 sequences, suggesting a possible repertoire-level signature. TCR clonal expansion was highest in HAM/TSP patients and lowest in MS patients, with MS patients falling below even healthy controls. No identical CDR3 amino acid sequences were shared among expanded clones across subjects, suggesting private TCR-beta repertoires in all groups.

In the case of this clonotype: Its specific antigen is unknown. At one boundary the junction diverges from the germline segment, which might be a read error.

The time point label for this specimen denotes: longitudinal time-point 3. For the unsorted PBMC libraries, 2 million PBMCs were stored in RNAlater at -80 degrees C until RNA extraction and were used to generate the libraries. The multiple sclerosis patients were enrolled in a US clinical protocol that evaluated disease progression with magnetic resonance imaging. Peripheral blood was subjected to Ficoll-Hypaque density gradient centrifugation to isolate PBMCs, which were then cryopreserved in liquid nitrogen. The CDR3 spans 14 residues, from the cysteine through the phenylalanine. Of the read, only the CDR3 DNA is kept; its 42 bases are in frame from base 1. In the germline V gene, CDR1 corresponds to MNHEY and CDR2 to SVGEGT. To synthesize cDNA, template-switch 5'RACE was performed with a primer carrying a 10-nucleotide random unique molecular identifier so that each TCR transcript was tagged. Each sequencing run produced over 180 million TCR-beta sequences covering 15-18 subjects. Total RNA was extracted with the RNeasy kit. The KAPA Real-time Library Amplification kit was used to amplify TCR-beta VDJ regions with primers targeting the TCR constant region and the 5'RACE anchor. Sample indexes and Illumina adaptors were added in a first PCR, after which library yield was increased in a second PCR. The roughly 650 bp TCR product was size-selected on a 2% E-gel SizeSelection system after Ampure bead purification. Before pooling, libraries had their quality checked on a Bioanalyzer, their concentration measured with Qubit, and their quantity determined with the Kapa Library Quantification kit. Libraries were sequenced paired-end 2 x 150 bp on an Illumina HiSeq 2500. To increase sequence diversity, about 25-31% phiX was spiked into each library pool. In the source study's methods: The UMI-based MiGEC pipeline processed quality-filtered reads and removed over 80% of raw TCR sequences during error correction. VDJ genes were aligned to IMGT germline references, and clonotypes were defined by unique CDR3 amino acid sequence plus V-J genes. VDJtools evaluated clonal expansion, Shannon diversity and CDR3 relatedness (CalcPairwiseDistances, ClusterSamples); CLCbio workbench built phylogenetic trees. Expanded clones were defined as having at least 8 unique UMIs, based on coefficient-of-variation modelling across technical triplicates. The public reads were reprocessed in TCRdb via fastp at Q25 and MiXCR, keeping in-frame beta chains. Rows matching on CDR3 protein sequence are summarized as one entry with the most common DNA and genes. The V and J calls and clone size are TCRdb's, not the authors'. For this sample there are some 80,000 distinct CDR3 sequences; roughly 4.5% appear just once. The ten largest make up approximately 5.4% of the sample.

The chain was built from TRBV6-2 or TRBV6-3 and TRBJ2-7; TRBD2 is a weak D gene call, 5 bases matching. Sequencing was performed on PBMCs. This clonotype was obtained from a woman in her fifties or sixties with multiple sclerosis. The CDR3 in this case is CASSYGQRMYDQYF. At the DNA level, the sequence is TGTGCCAGCAGTTATGGTCAGCGGATGTACGATCAGTACTTC.